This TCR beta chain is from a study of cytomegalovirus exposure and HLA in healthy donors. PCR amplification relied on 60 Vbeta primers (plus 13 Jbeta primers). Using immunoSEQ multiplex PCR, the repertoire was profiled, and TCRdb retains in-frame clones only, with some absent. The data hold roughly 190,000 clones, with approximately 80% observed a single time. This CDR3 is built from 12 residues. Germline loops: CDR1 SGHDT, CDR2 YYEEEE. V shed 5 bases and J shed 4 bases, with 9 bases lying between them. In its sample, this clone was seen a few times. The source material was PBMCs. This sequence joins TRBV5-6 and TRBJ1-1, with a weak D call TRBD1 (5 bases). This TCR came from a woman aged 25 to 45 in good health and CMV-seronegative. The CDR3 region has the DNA TGTGCCAGCAGTTCTCAGGGCACTGAAGCTTTCTTT. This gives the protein CASSSQGTEAFF.